The 16 T cell receptor beta chains listed next were all sequenced from one sample in a study of CD8+ T cells in alopecia areata. The sequencing template was cDNA reverse transcribed from extracted RNA. Data came from immunoSEQ multiplex PCR; TCRdb stores just in-frame clones and leaves some out. The sample carries 95,000 to 150,000 clones, 47% recorded once. The sequenced sample was NKG2D-low CD8+ T cells sorted from blood. These receptors were obtained from a human donor with alopecia areata.

A single count supports this clone. A junction end diverges from the germline sequence, so it may reflect a read error. The gene calls are TRBV30 and TRBJ2-7; 12 bases are a match to TRBD2. CDR3 length: 11 amino acids. From germline, CDR1 is GTSNPN and CDR2 SVGIG (reference sequence). The CDR3, as DNA: TGTGCCTGGTTCTCCGGGACTAGCGGGTATTTC. Residues: CAWFSGTSGYF.

The rearrangement joins TRBV27 to TRBJ2-1, with 10 bases aligning to TRBD2. The trim removed 4 bases at V and 0 bases at J, leaving 6 bases unmatched. Per germline, CDR1 MNHEY and CDR2 SMNVEV (reference sequence). There are 17 residues in the CDR3. The CDR3 region is CASSSLAGESSYNEQFF. The CDR3 DNA follows: TGTGCCAGCAGTTCGCTAGCGGGGGAGAGCTCCTACAATGAGCAGTTCTTC.

This clone has a single count. CDR3 protein: CASSSDRVSLEQYF. CDR3 nucleotide sequence: TGCGCCAGCAGCTCGGACAGGGTCTCCCTCGAGCAGTACTTC. The V and J genes are TRBV5-1 and TRBJ2-7; 8 bases match TRBD1. The germline V gene encodes CDR1 SGHRS and CDR2 YFSETQ. The V gene end was trimmed by 3 bases and the J gene end by 6 bases; junction bases not matched to a gene: 8. The CDR3 has 14 residues.

This clone has more than one count but fewer than ten. J is TRBJ2-2 and V is TRBV29-1, with D perhaps matching TRBD1 (6 bases). The CDR3 extends over 13 amino acids. In germline, CDR1 is SQVTM, CDR2 ANQGSEA. Trimming shortened V by 6 bases and J by 3 bases, and 11 bases separated the two germline ends. CDR3 region: CSVLQGHTGELFF. For the CDR3, the DNA is TGCAGCGTACTACAGGGTCACACCGGGGAGCTGTTTTTT.

The V call is TRBV30, the J call TRBJ2-3, with D hard to call. CDR3 length: 15 amino acids. In germline, CDR1 is GTSNPN, CDR2 SVGIG (reference sequence). V dropped 3 bases and J dropped 0 bases, with 13 bases sitting between them. CDR3 DNA: TGTGCCTGGAGCCTGGTAGGGTCTAGCACAGATACGCAGTATTTT. Its translation: CAWSLVGSSTDTQYF.

The chain couples TRBV27 to TRBJ1-5, with D perhaps matching TRBD1 (6 bases). The V end was cut by 5 bases, the J end by 6 bases, with 11 bases between. In germline, CDR1 is MNHEY, CDR2 SMNVEV (reference sequence). There are 13 residues in the CDR3. The CDR3 loop is CASSASGAQPQHF. CDR3 nucleotide sequence: TGTGCCAGCAGTGCATCGGGGGCTCAGCCCCAGCATTTT.

The rearrangement links TRBV7-6 to TRBJ2-3; TRBD2 agrees at 9 bases. Per germline, CDR1 SGHVS and CDR2 FNYEAQ. CDR3 size: 15 residues. V dropped 6 bases and J dropped 4; count of bases not matched to a gene: 8. The CDR3 protein is CASRLSGSGADTQYF. The CDR3 DNA is TGTGCCAGCAGGCTTAGCGGGAGTGGCGCAGATACGCAGTATTTT.

Remarks on this clone: The same CDR3 arises from other DNA sequences in this sample as well. The chain employs TRBV30 and TRBJ1-1; no clear D. The CDR3 length is 12 residues. Per germline, CDR1 GTSNPN and CDR2 SVGIG (reference sequence). The V and J ends lost 2 bases and 2 bases respectively, with 6 bases between them. The CDR3 DNA is TGTGCCTGGAGTCCAGTTAACACTGAAGCTTTCTTT. It translates to CAWSPVNTEAFF.

This clone was counted only a few times. The rearrangement uses TRBV25-1 and TRBJ1-2; D not resolved. CDR1 MGHDK and CDR2 SYGVNS come from the germline V gene. The CDR3 has 13 amino acids. Trimming took off 5 bases at V and 2 bases at J, with 9 bases between the two ends. CDR3 nucleotides: TGTGCCAGCAGTCCGACGACCAACTATGGCTACACCTTC. Amino acids: CASSPTTNYGYTF.

There are a few counts of this clone. The V gene is TRBV29-1, the J gene TRBJ2-3; no clear D. Trimming took off 7 bases at V and 2 bases at J, with 16 bases between the two ends. Germline CDR1 reads SQVTM; CDR2 reads ANQGSEA. The CDR3 has 14 residues. CDR3 sequence: CSGKVPTYTDTQYF. CDR3 coding DNA: TGCAGCGGTAAAGTACCTACCTACACAGATACGCAGTATTTT.

The CDR3 bases are TGTGCCACCAGGGGGACGGGGGAGACCCAGTACTTC. Translating it yields CATRGTGETQYF. This chain connects TRBV15 to TRBJ2-5; D tentatively reads TRBD1 or TRBD2 (5 bases each). The V gene's germline CDR1 is LNHNV and CDR2 YYDKDF (reference sequence). CDR3 length: 12 amino acids. The germline V and J ends were trimmed by 6 bases and 5 bases, with 10 bases remaining between them. Combining the CDR3 with reference TRBV15 and TRBJ2-5 gives the whole variable domain DAMVIQNPRYQVTQFGKPVTLSCSQTLNHNVMYWYQQKSSQAPKLLFHYYDKDFNNEADTPDNFQSRRPNTSFCFLDIRSPGLGDTAMYLCATRGTGETQYFGPGTRLLVL.

The V gene is TRBV25-1, the J gene TRBJ2-3, with 7 bases identical to TRBD1. This CDR3 region has 14 residues. Germline-derived CDR1 and CDR2 are MGHDK and SYGVNS. V shed 6 bases and J 3 bases; nucleotides not matched to a gene: 6. The CDR3 region is CASRTGTVTDTQYF. The CDR3 DNA follows: TGTGCCAGCAGAACCGGGACAGTGACAGATACGCAGTATTTT.

This clone was counted only a few times. This sequence joins TRBV29-1 and TRBJ2-3, with D uncertain. The CDR3 is made up of 12 amino acids. Trimming left V 0 bases short and J 5 bases short, with 6 bases between. The V gene's germline CDR1 is SQVTM and CDR2 ANQGSEA. The chain's CDR3 is CSVEDIEDTQYF. The CDR3 bases are TGCAGCGTTGAAGATATCGAAGATACGCAGTATTTT.

The V gene is TRBV29-1, the J gene TRBJ2-1, with TRBD2 matching 15 bases. Trimming cost V 1 base and J 7 bases; bases outside gene matches: 2. There are 15 residues in the CDR3. Germline V CDR1 and CDR2: SQVTM, ANQGSEA. CDR3 nucleotide sequence: TGCAGCGTTGAAGGCGGACTAGCGGGAGGGAATGAGCAGTTCTTC. Translated, it gives CSVEGGLAGGNEQFF.

The genes are TRBV30 and TRBJ1-5; D not resolved. The CDR3 loop spans 15 amino acids. Trimming removed 0 bases at V and 4 bases at J, with 13 bases between. Germline CDR1 is GTSNPN and CDR2 is SVGIG (reference sequence). CDR3 sequence reads: CAWSVRVERNQPQHF. Here the CDR3 DNA reads TGTGCCTGGAGTGTACGGGTAGAGCGGAATCAGCCCCAGCATTTT.

This clone showed up just a few times. The chain combines TRBV28 with TRBJ2-1, with 7 positions matching TRBD1. Germline CDR1 is MDHEN and CDR2 is SYDVKM. This CDR3 is built from 12 residues. With 5 bases clipped from V and 11 bases from J, the junction kept 6 bases outside the gene matches. The CDR3 bases are TGTGCCAGCAGTCAACGGGACAGCCAGCAGTTCTTC. Translating gives CASSQRDSQQFF.